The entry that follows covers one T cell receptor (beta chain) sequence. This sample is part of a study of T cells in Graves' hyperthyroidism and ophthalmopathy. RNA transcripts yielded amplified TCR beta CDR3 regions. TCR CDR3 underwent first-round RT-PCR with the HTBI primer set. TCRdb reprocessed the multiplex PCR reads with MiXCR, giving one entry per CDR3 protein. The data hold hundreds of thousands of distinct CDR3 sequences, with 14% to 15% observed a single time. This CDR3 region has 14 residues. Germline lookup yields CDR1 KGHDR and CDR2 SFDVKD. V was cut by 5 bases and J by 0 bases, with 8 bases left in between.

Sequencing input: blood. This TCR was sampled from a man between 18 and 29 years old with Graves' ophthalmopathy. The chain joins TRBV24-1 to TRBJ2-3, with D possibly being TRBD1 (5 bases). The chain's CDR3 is CATSGGASTDTQYF. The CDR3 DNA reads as TGTGCCACCAGTGGTGGGGCTAGCACAGATACGCAGTATTTT.